This T cell receptor beta chain was documented in a study of blood T cell repertoires in COVID-19. Study-level background: The United States, Italy and Spain provided the acute and convalescent COVID-19 samples. The cDNA or gDNA used as material had been derived from T cells, B-cell-depleted T cells, or PBMCs.

Original data processing: Quantification of nucleated cells was approximated via reference gene primer amplification. Profiled with immunoSEQ multiplex PCR; TCRdb holds only in-frame clones, not every one. V, J and clone size were drawn from that table, and D and trimming were deduced from the DNA. The repertoire has 200,000 to 300,000 clones, more than 70% of them found once; the top ten carry 2.3%. CDR1 and CDR2 (germline): MGHRA, YSYEKL. The ends lost 4 bases at V and 2 bases at J; junction bases unmatched: 5. CDR3 size: 14 residues. The sequence was obtained from a woman aged 45-59 years with acute or convalescent COVID-19. Input material: peripheral blood. The genes are TRBV4-1 and TRBJ2-7; 7 nucleotides align to TRBD2. CDR3 protein: CASSPGAGAYEQYF. The DNA for the CDR3 is TGCGCCAGCAGCCCCGGGGCGGGGGCCTACGAGCAGTACTTC.